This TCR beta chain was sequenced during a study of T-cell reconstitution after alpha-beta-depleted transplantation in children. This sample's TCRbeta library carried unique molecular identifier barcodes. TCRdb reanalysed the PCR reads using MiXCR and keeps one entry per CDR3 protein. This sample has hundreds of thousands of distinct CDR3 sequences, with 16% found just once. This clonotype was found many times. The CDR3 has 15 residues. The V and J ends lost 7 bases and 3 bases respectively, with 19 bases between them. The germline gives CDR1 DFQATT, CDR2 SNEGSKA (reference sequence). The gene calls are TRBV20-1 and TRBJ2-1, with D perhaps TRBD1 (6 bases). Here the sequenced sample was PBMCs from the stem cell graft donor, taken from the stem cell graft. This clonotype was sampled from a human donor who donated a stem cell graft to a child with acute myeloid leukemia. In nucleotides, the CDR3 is TGCAGTGTGGGGGCAGGAAGCCAAATCTACAATGAGCAGTTCTTC. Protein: CSVGAGSQIYNEQFF.